Detailed here is one T cell receptor (beta chain). The antigen this receptor binds is unknown. No per-base quality is available; no much larger clone lies one base away. The TCR beta chain CDR3 region was sequenced with the immunoSEQ assay. In the original analysis: For each specimen, T-cell fraction, clonal dominance and maximum TCR clone frequency were calculated. Here the immuneACCESS table is served through TCRdb, limited to in-frame sequences with V and J called. Missing clones are a known gap in these copies; in checked studies unresolved V genes cover under half, and the rest lacks a known reason. V and J calls and clone size are those listed in that table; D and trimming were worked out from the DNA. The sample table contains more than 9,000 clones; only one count was recorded for under 70% of them. Clones ranked in the top ten supply around 7% of the sample. The data originate from a study of T cell repertoires in urothelial bladder cancer (dated by TCRdb to between 2018 and 2021). Background on the whole study: Of the roughly 12 resected lesions, three were clinically staged as cT0, three as cTa, three as cT1 and three as cT2 or greater. The study compared clonality of the TCR repertoire in bladder tumors against clonality in benign bladder inflammation. Around 12 resected bladder lesions, made up of urothelial carcinoma (UC+) and benign (UC-) specimens, were studied. About a dozen patients with bladder lesions undergoing transurethral resection were identified prospectively.

Resected bladder lesions that lacked urothelial carcinoma were classed as benign (UC-) specimens. Specimens of bladder lesions were obtained during transurethral resection and kept at -80C. DNA was isolated from bladder specimens obtained during transurethral resection. The study at large found these results: The median percentage of tumor infiltrating lymphocytes was approximately 2% in carcinoma specimens and around 11% in benign specimens. In carcinoma specimens a single T-cell clone made up as much as 17% of infiltrating lymphocytes, compared with roughly 2.2% in benign specimens. Urothelial carcinoma specimens contained fewer T cells than benign specimens, with a median of approximately 5,100 versus 26,000.

Reading from cysteine to phenylalanine, the CDR3 counts 14 amino acids. The read is trimmed to its CDR3 DNA, 42 bases read in frame from base 1. V gives up 6 bases and J gives up 0 bases, and the segment between their germline ends measures 9 bases. The germline V gene (reference sequence) gives CDR1 as LNHDA and CDR2 as SQIVND. The sequencing input was tumor-infiltrating cells from bladder cancer. The rearrangement joined TRBV19 to TRBJ1-5, with the identity of the D gene unclear. The sequence derives from a human donor with a benign inflammatory bladder lesion. This receptor carries the CDR3 CASRFGLSNQPQHF. In nucleotide form, the sequence is TGTGCCAGTAGGTTTGGACTTAGCAATCAGCCCCAGCATTTT. Outside the CDR3, residues come from the reference TRBV19 and TRBJ1-5 proteins, so the full variable domain is: DGGITQSPKYLFRKEGQNVTLSCEQNLNHDAMYWYRQDPGQGLRLIYYSQIVNDFQKGDIAEGYSVSREKKESFPLTVTSAQKNPTAFYLCASRFGLSNQPQHFGDGTRLSIL.